This TCR beta chain was obtained from a study of blood T cell repertoires in COVID-19. Overall study context: Sites across the United States, Italy and Spain contributed samples from acute and convalescent COVID-19.

Trimming cost V 1 base and J 1 base; bases outside gene matches: 4. Germline values: CDR1 LGHNA, CDR2 YSLEER. This CDR3 has 16 amino acids. Profiled with immunoSEQ multiplex PCR; TCRdb holds only in-frame clones, not every one. The profile shows 110,000 to 150,000 clones, more than 80% of them singletons. Sample: PBMCs or T cells enriched from blood (not recorded which). The chain is built from TRBV4-3 and TRBJ2-1; 7 positions match TRBD2. This receptor was identified in a woman aged 18-29 years who had been exposed to COVID-19. The chain's CDR3 is CASSQVEGGSYNEQFF. Here the CDR3 DNA reads TGCGCCAGCAGCCAAGTAGAGGGAGGGTCCTACAATGAGCAGTTCTTC.